Shown below are 26 T cell receptor beta chains from a single sample sequenced in a study of cytomegalovirus exposure and HLA in healthy donors (dated by TCRdb to the late 2010s). Libraries were prepared through the immunoSEQ multiplex PCR assay. As stored in TCRdb, this immuneACCESS dataset retains in-frame rearrangements with V and J assigned. A fraction of the clones does not appear; measured against another copy, unresolved V genes explain less than half of the discrepancy, and the remainder lacks a known reason. The sample includes fewer than 90,000 clones, with almost 85% observed a single time. The ten largest clonotypes hold roughly an eighth of the sample. Sequenced material: PBMCs. The source of these receptors is a woman between 18 and 29 years old in good health and CMV-seropositive.

The sample holds a few counts of this clone. The chain combines TRBV27 with TRBJ1-2, with 8 bases aligning to TRBD1. CDR1 is MNHEY and CDR2 is SMNVEV in the germline V gene (reference sequence). This CDR3 is built from 15 residues. Trimming took 4 bases from V and 6 from J; bases not matched to a gene: 10. This chain's CDR3 is CASSSDRDRFDGYTF. CDR3 nucleotide sequence: TGTGCCAGCAGTTCCGATCGGGACAGGTTTGATGGCTACACCTTC.

This clone was found once. V and J are TRBV4-1 and TRBJ2-1; D is unclear. The ends were cut back, 4 bases at V and 3 bases at J, with 10 bases in the middle. Looked up from germline, CDR1 is MGHRA and CDR2 is YSYEKL. The CDR3 extends over 14 amino acids. The CDR3 loop reads CASSPERYYNEQFF. CDR3 nucleotides: TGCGCCAGCAGCCCAGAGCGATACTACAATGAGCAGTTCTTC.

The gene calls are TRBV9 and TRBJ2-5, with 10 nucleotides matching TRBD2. There are 14 residues in the CDR3. V was pared by 4 bases and J by 5 bases, with 5 bases of the junction left unmatched. Germline V CDR1 and CDR2: SGDLS, YYNGEE. The CDR3: CASSKGLASETQYF. In nucleotides, the CDR3 is TGTGCCAGCAGCAAGGGACTAGCGTCGGAGACCCAGTACTTC.

The chain employs TRBV14 and TRBJ2-7, with 9 bases matching TRBD1. With V trimmed by 0 bases and J by 3 bases, 3 bases remained unmatched. Germline CDR1 reads SGHDN; CDR2 reads FVKESK. The CDR3 consists of 15 residues. CDR3 sequence reads: CASSQDPGQGYEQYF. CDR3 bases: TGTGCCAGCAGCCAAGATCCGGGACAGGGCTACGAGCAGTACTTC.

This clone was counted a single time. This chain links TRBV9 with TRBJ2-2; tentative D call: TRBD1 (6 bases). The V end was cut by 0 bases, the J end by 6 bases, with 18 bases between. Germline V gene lookup returns CDR1 SGDLS and CDR2 YYNGEE. This CDR3 is built from 17 residues. This chain's CDR3 is CASSVVPLESGAGELFF. The DNA for the CDR3 is TGTGCCAGCAGCGTAGTCCCCCTTGAATCAGGGGCCGGGGAGCTGTTTTTT.

The J gene is TRBJ2-1, the V gene TRBV7-2; 7 bases match TRBD2. Germline values: CDR1 SGHTA, CDR2 FQGNSA. The V gene end was trimmed by 6 bases and the J gene end by 5 bases; junction bases not matched to a gene: 7. The CDR3 consists of 14 residues. The CDR3: CASSTGGGDNEQFF. The DNA of the CDR3 is TGTGCCAGCAGTACCGGGGGAGGGGACAATGAGCAGTTCTTC.

This chain connects TRBV28 to TRBJ1-6, with 7 positions matching TRBD1. CDR1 is MDHEN, CDR2 SYDVKM, per germline. The CDR3 contains 15 residues. V was clipped by 5 bases and J by 4 bases; unmatched bases: 5. The CDR3: CASSVRQGYNSPLHF. The CDR3 DNA is TGTGCCAGCAGTGTACGACAGGGTTATAATTCACCCCTCCACTTT.

The chain couples TRBV25-1 to TRBJ1-5; 10 bases match TRBD1. This CDR3 is built from 15 residues. CDR1 is MGHDK, CDR2 SYGVNS, per germline. V shed 4 bases and J 4 bases; nucleotides not matched to a gene: 4. CDR3 loop: CASSGTGGNNQPQHF. The DNA of the CDR3 is TGTGCCAGCAGTGGGACAGGGGGGAATAATCAGCCCCAGCATTTT.

The chain joins TRBV19 to TRBJ2-5, with a weak D call TRBD2 (6 bases). CDR1 and CDR2 (germline): LNHDA, SQIVND (reference sequence). Trimming cost V 0 bases and J 7 bases, with 9 bases left between them. The CDR3 is 13 amino acids. In DNA, the CDR3 is TGTGCCAGTAGTATAGAGCAGGGAGGGACCCAGTACTTC. Residues: CASSIEQGGTQYF.

V is TRBV27 and J is TRBJ2-2, with 7 bases fitting TRBD1. The germline V gene has CDR1 MNHEY and CDR2 SMNVEV (reference sequence). V was pared by 7 bases and J by 0 bases, with 11 bases of the junction left unmatched. The CDR3 contains 17 residues. CDR3 in DNA: TGTGCCAGCACCTCGCCGGGACAGTTCGCGAACACCGGGGAGCTGTTTTTT. It specifies CASTSPGQFANTGELFF.

The V call is TRBV4-1, the J call TRBJ2-3, with D unclear. CDR1 is MGHRA and CDR2 is YSYEKL in the germline V gene. The CDR3 has 16 amino acids. Trimming left V 4 bases short and J 6 bases short, with 20 bases between. CDR3 amino acids: CASSLSPSRAVDTQYF. The CDR3 DNA is TGCGCCAGCAGCCTGTCTCCTTCCCGAGCTGTGGATACGCAGTATTTT.

The V and J genes are TRBV11-1 and TRBJ2-7; D is perhaps TRBD1 (6 bases). The CDR3 extends over 16 amino acids. Germline V gene data show CDR1 as SGHAT and CDR2 as FQDESV (reference sequence). V lost 1 base, J lost 5 bases, and 18 bases lay in between. The CDR3: CASSLGTTGSIDEQYF. In DNA form, the CDR3 reads TGTGCCAGCAGCTTAGGAACCACAGGGTCGATCGACGAGCAGTACTTC. The full variable domain, rest sourced from reference TRBV11-1 and TRBJ2-7, is EAEVAQSPRYKITEKSQAVAFWCDPISGHATLYWYRQILGQGPELLVQFQDESVVDDSQLPKDRFSAERLKGVDSTLKIQPAELGDSAMYLCASSLGTTGSIDEQYFGPGTRLTVT.

The chain couples TRBV10-3 to TRBJ1-2; D not resolved. This CDR3 has 11 residues. V dropped 6 bases and J dropped 5 bases, with 7 bases sitting between them. Germline lookup yields CDR1 ENHRY and CDR2 SYGVKD. The CDR3 DNA reads TGTGCCATCAGACTCTCGTATGGCTACACCTTC. Translated: CAIRLSYGYTF.

The chain couples TRBV2 to TRBJ2-7, with TRBD1 as a possible D gene (5 bases). CDR1 and CDR2 (germline): SNHLY, FYNNEI. The CDR3 has 15 residues. Trimming pared 4 bases from V and 1 base from J, leaving 14 bases between. CDR3 nucleotides: TGTGCCAGCAGTGTGTCTGGGGCGAGGTCCTACGAGCAGTACTTC. It is translated as CASSVSGARSYEQYF.

The chain joins TRBV11-2 to TRBJ2-1; 9 positions match TRBD2. The germline CDR1 and CDR2 sequences are SGHAT and FQNNGV. The CDR3 has 16 residues. Germline trimming cut 4 bases from V and 7 bases from J; bases unmatched to any gene: 11. This CDR3 is CASSSSPAGGRNEQFF. The CDR3 DNA reads as TGTGCCAGCAGCTCCTCGCCGGCGGGGGGGCGTAATGAGCAGTTCTTC.

This rearrangement joins TRBV7-3 to TRBJ2-1; 7 bases are a match to TRBD1. V lost 2 bases, J lost 1 base, and 5 bases stayed unmatched. In germline, CDR1 is SGHTA, CDR2 FQGTGA. The CDR3 totals 16 residues. CDR3 amino acids: CASSLVRGRSYNEQFF. In nucleotides, the CDR3 is TGTGCCAGCAGCTTAGTTAGGGGGCGATCCTACAATGAGCAGTTCTTC.

The genes are TRBV5-5 and TRBJ1-2, with D possibly TRBD1 on 6 matching bases. V shed 5 bases and J shed 7 bases, with 12 bases lying between them. This CDR3 contains 12 residues. CDR1 is SGHKS, CDR2 YYEKEE, per germline (reference sequence). The CDR3 sequence is CASSEWTAGYTF. CDR3 bases: TGTGCCAGCAGTGAGTGGACAGCTGGCTACACCTTC.

This chain links TRBV18 with TRBJ2-7; D might be TRBD2 (7 bases). Germline V lookup: CDR1 KGHSH, CDR2 LQKENI. The CDR3 is 14 residues long. Trimming took off 8 bases at V and 6 bases at J, with 20 bases between the two ends. The CDR3 DNA reads as TGTGCCAGCGCAGACAGGACTAGGGTATCCGAGCAGTACTTC. It is translated as CASADRTRVSEQYF.

CDR3 DNA: TGTGCCAGCAGCTTGGGGCAGGGGTTATACTATGGCTACACCTTC. As protein: CASSLGQGLYYGYTF. The chain couples TRBV5-5 to TRBJ1-2, with a weak D call TRBD1 (6 bases). The CDR3 has 15 residues. Germline V gene sequence: CDR1 SGHKS, CDR2 YYEKEE (reference sequence). Trimming stripped 0 bases from V and 3 bases from J, with 12 bases between.

This clone was seen a single time. The chain uses TRBV5-1 and TRBJ2-3; D is ambiguous. CDR3 size: 14 residues. Trimming took 0 bases from V and 5 from J, leaving 10 bases between them. In germline, CDR1 is SGHRS, CDR2 YFSETQ. This CDR3 reads CASSLDFSGDTQYF. In nucleotides, the CDR3 is TGCGCCAGCAGCTTGGACTTTTCGGGAGATACGCAGTATTTT. Full variable domain (rest looked up from reference TRBV5-1 and TRBJ2-3): KAGVTQTPRYLIKTRGQQVTLSCSPISGHRSVSWYQQTPGQGLQFLFEYFSETQRNKGNFPGRFSGRQFSNSRSEMNVSTLELGDSALYLCASSLDFSGDTQYFGPGTRLTVL.

The chain couples TRBV4-1 to TRBJ1-4, with 8 bases aligning to TRBD1. The junction had 1 base not matched to a gene; V was cut back by 2 bases and J by 2 bases. Looked up from germline, CDR1 is MGHRA and CDR2 is YSYEKL. The CDR3 is made up of 15 amino acids. In nucleotides, the CDR3 is TGCGCCAGCAGCCAACCAGGGGGCACTAATGAAAAACTGTTTTTT. This encodes CASSQPGGTNEKLFF.

The chain has TRBV19 and TRBJ1-1; tentatively, D is TRBD1 (5 bases). This CDR3 has 11 amino acids. Germline loops: CDR1 LNHDA, CDR2 SQIVND (reference sequence). DNA for the CDR3: TGTGCAGCGGGGACGGGCACTGAAGCTTTCTTT. It codes for CAAGTGTEAFF. Complete variable domain (other parts from reference TRBV19 and TRBJ1-1): DGGITQSPKYLFRKEGQNVTLSCEQNLNHDAMYWYRQDPGQGLRLIYYSQIVNDFQKGDIAEGYSVSREKKESFPLTVTSAQKNPTAFYLCAAGTGTEAFFGQGTRLTVV.

The chain couples TRBV18 to TRBJ1-2; 7 bases map to TRBD1. The CDR3 extends over 14 amino acids. J was trimmed by 4 bases and V by 3 bases; bases with no gene match: 5. Germline values: CDR1 KGHSH, CDR2 LQKENI. The CDR3 sequence is CASSPEGTAYGYTF. In nucleotides, the CDR3 is TGTGCCAGCTCACCCGAGGGGACAGCCTATGGCTACACCTTC.

V usage is TRBV30 and J usage is TRBJ1-3, with D hard to call. V lost 5 bases and J 4 bases, leaving 6 bases between the germline ends. The V gene's germline CDR1 is GTSNPN and CDR2 SVGIG (reference sequence). The CDR3 spans 11 residues. In DNA form, the CDR3 reads TGTGCCTGGGTTCAAGGAAACACCATATATTTT. As protein: CAWVQGNTIYF. The full variable domain, completed using reference TRBV30 and TRBJ1-3, is SQTIHQWPATLVQPVGSPLSLECTVEGTSNPNLYWYRQAAGRGLQLLFYSVGIGQISSEVPQNLSASRPQDRQFILSSKKLLLSDSGFYLCAWVQGNTIYFGEGSWLTVV.

The chain uses TRBV4-1 and TRBJ1-6; 7 nucleotides align to TRBD1. V trimming: 2 bases; J trimming: 5 bases; junction bases outside the gene matches: 9. Per germline, CDR1 MGHRA and CDR2 YSYEKL. CDR3 size: 17 residues. The CDR3 sequence is CASSQNSGGADNSPLHF. The CDR3 bases are TGCGCCAGCAGCCAAAATTCAGGGGGTGCGGATAATTCACCCCTCCACTTT.

This clone was detected a few times. The J gene is TRBJ1-6, the V gene TRBV27; 9 bases are shared with TRBD1. The CDR3 is 15 amino acids. The germline gives CDR1 MNHEY, CDR2 SMNVEV (reference sequence). The V and J ends lost 5 bases and 8 bases, in that order; junction bases with no gene match: 7. The CDR3 DNA reads as TGTGCCAGCAGTGGCGGGACAGGGAGTGATTCACCCCTCCACTTT. This gives the protein CASSGGTGSDSPLHF.